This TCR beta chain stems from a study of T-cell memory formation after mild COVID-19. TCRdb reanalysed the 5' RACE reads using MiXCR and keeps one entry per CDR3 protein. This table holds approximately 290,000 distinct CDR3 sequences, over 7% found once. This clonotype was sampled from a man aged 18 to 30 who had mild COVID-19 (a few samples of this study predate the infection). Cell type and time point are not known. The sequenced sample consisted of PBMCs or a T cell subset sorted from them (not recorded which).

DNA for the CDR3: TGCGCCAGCAGCTGGGGAGTTAGCTACGAGCAGTACTTC. Translation: CASSWGVSYEQYF. This chain connects TRBV5-1 to TRBJ2-7; D may be TRBD2 (5 bases). V gave up 3 bases and J gave up 3 bases, with 10 bases separating them. CDR1 and CDR2 (germline): SGHRS, YFSETQ. The CDR3 is made up of 13 amino acids. The full variable domain, completed using reference TRBV5-1 and TRBJ2-7, is KAGVTQTPRYLIKTRGQQVTLSCSPISGHRSVSWYQQTPGQGLQFLFEYFSETQRNKGNFPGRFSGRQFSNSRSEMNVSTLELGDSALYLCASSWGVSYEQYFGPGTRLTVT.